This passage covers 9 T cell receptor beta chains from one sample sequenced in a study of blood T cells in healthy people across ages. A second PCR, run for roughly 6 to 11 cycles, used a sample-barcoded 5' primer plus a J-beta primer mix. TCRdb used MiXCR to reprocess the 5' RACE reads, holding one entry per CDR3 protein. The table has over 1,200,000 distinct CDR3 sequences, almost 60% seen once; the top ten hold over 5.5%. Sequenced sample: blood. The receptors here all came from a man in his late teens or twenties in good health.

The CDR3 protein is CASSLPGATVYEQYF. The DNA for the CDR3 is TGTGCCAGCAGTTTACCGGGGGCGACAGTCTACGAGCAGTACTTC. V and J are TRBV6-5 and TRBJ2-7, with D perhaps being TRBD1 or TRBD2 (6 bases each). Germline V gives CDR1 MNHEY, CDR2 SVGAGI. CDR3 length equals 15 residues. Between the trimmed V and J ends, which lost 4 bases and 3 bases, there was a span of 16 bases.

The chain is built from TRBV28 and TRBJ2-3; no reliable D call. Germline-derived CDR1 and CDR2 are MDHEN and SYDVKM. Trimming pared 8 bases from V and 1 base from J, leaving 10 bases between. The CDR3 is made up of 13 amino acids. The CDR3 region is CASYSLRTDTQYF. The CDR3 coding sequence is TGTGCCAGCTACTCGCTCCGCACAGATACGCAGTATTTT.

Concerning this clonotype itself: The junction does not match germline at one end; this may be a read error. The chain couples TRBV4-1 to TRBJ2-2; D gene ambiguous. The CDR3 totals 15 residues. Germline V gene sequence: CDR1 MGHRA, CDR2 YSYEKL. CDR3 bases: TGCGCCAGCAGCCAAGAGGTAACGAACGCCGGGGAGCTGTTTTTT. As protein: CASSQEVTNAGELFF.

V usage is TRBV12-3 or TRBV12-4 and J usage is TRBJ1-2; possibly TRBD1 for D (5 bases). The ends were cut back, 3 bases at V and 1 base at J, with 9 bases in the middle. The CDR3 runs to 14 residues. The CDR3 reads CASSFGGGNYGYTF. In DNA, the CDR3 is TGTGCCAGCAGTTTTGGCGGGGGTAACTATGGCTACACCTTC.

This clonotype appeared once. V and J are TRBV2 and TRBJ1-6, with 7 bases lining up with TRBD1. Looked up from germline, CDR1 is SNHLY and CDR2 is FYNNEI. Trimming took 7 bases from V and 3 from J; bases not matched to a gene: 6. The CDR3 spans 15 residues. The CDR3 sequence: CASIRDSLYNSPLHF. Here the CDR3 DNA reads TGTGCCAGCATTAGGGACAGTCTCTATAATTCACCCCTCCACTTT.

This sequence joins TRBV3-1 and TRBJ2-7; D possibly corresponds to TRBD2 (5 bases). The V end lost 2 bases, the J end lost 6 bases, and 14 bases lay between the germline ends. The germline gives CDR1 LGHDT, CDR2 YNNKEL (reference sequence). The CDR3 length is 14 residues. CDR3 sequence reads: CASSQIGSFVEQYF. The CDR3, as DNA: TGTGCCAGCAGCCAAATAGGGAGCTTTGTCGAGCAGTACTTC.

The chain combines TRBV7-9 with TRBJ2-5; 7 nucleotides agree with TRBD1. The CDR3 runs 15 residues. V lost 3 bases and J lost 3; bases outside the gene matches: 7. Germline values: CDR1 SEHNR, CDR2 FQNEAQ (reference sequence). CDR3 DNA: TGTGCCAGCAGCTTGGGACAGCTCGGGAAAGAGACCCAGTACTTC. Protein: CASSLGQLGKETQYF.

This chain uses TRBV28 with TRBJ2-7, with 10 positions matching TRBD1. The CDR3 runs 15 residues. Germline V lookup: CDR1 MDHEN, CDR2 SYDVKM. V was pared by 3 bases and J by 5 bases, with 7 bases of the junction left unmatched. The CDR3 sequence is CASSFPGQGDHEQYF. Written as DNA, the CDR3 is TGTGCCAGCAGTTTTCCCGGACAGGGGGACCACGAGCAGTACTTC.

The V call is TRBV7-9, the J call TRBJ2-4, with TRBD1 matching over 7 bases. The end of the DNA aligns better with TRBJ2-7, so the J call may be wrong. CDR1 and CDR2 (germline): SEHNR, FQNEAQ (reference sequence). The length of the CDR3 is 15 residues. The CDR3 DNA reads TGTGCCAGCAGCCAAACTCGGGACAGCAGGGACGAGCAGTACTTC. The encoded protein is CASSQTRDSRDEQYF.